This T cell receptor beta chain was documented in a study of shared clonotypes between healthy human individuals. Study information: The study enrolled two women and a few men aged 18 to 49.

This CDR3 spans 14 amino acids. The germline CDR1 and CDR2 sequences are SQVTM and ANQGSEA. Trimming cost V 4 bases and J 7 bases, with 16 bases left between them. Execution of the assay was at deep level. Investigators spread the genomic DNA of each subset evenly over several immunoSEQ plates. Replicate PCRs for unsorted PBMC used around 270 ng DNA (about 30,000 T cell genomes). Produced via immunoSEQ multiplex PCR; TCRdb's table is partial and in-frame only. The sample records about 470,000 clones, roughly 83% being singletons. The chain is built from TRBV29-1 and TRBJ1-4; D is undetermined. The receptor was isolated from a woman between 40 and 50 years old in good health. Some clones in this sample may be carry-over from other donors' samples. Material: PBMCs. The CDR3 reads CSVGEAGSGEKLFF. In nucleotides, the CDR3 is TGCAGCGTTGGAGAGGCAGGTTCGGGTGAAAAACTGTTTTTT.